A selection of T cell receptor beta chains follows, all from one sample in a study of cytomegalovirus exposure and HLA in healthy donors. Here immunoSEQ multiplex PCR was the method, and the copy in TCRdb shows in-frame clones only, minus some. There are about 88,000 clones in the sample; 80% to 90% occur only once, and about 2.3% lies in the top ten. The sequenced material came from PBMCs. These receptors all come from a man younger than 30 in good health and CMV-seronegative. CDR3s include the opening cysteine and the closing phenylalanine or tryptophan. The D gene is left open where the match is weak. A row's size may be missing; if present it is once, few, many or a size class.

TGTGCCAGCAGCCAAGACCTGGGGGGAGATCAGCCCCAGCATTTT,CASSQDLGGDQPQHF,TRBJ1-5,TRBV4-2,once,-
TGTGCCAGCAGTCTTTATTCGACTAGCTCCTACAATGAGCAGTTCTTC,CASSLYSTSSYNEQFF,TRBJ2-1,TRBV7-3,-,-
TGTGCCAGCTCCCAGGAAGAGGGGGGGACATCTAATTCACCCCTCCACTTT,CASSQEEGGTSNSPLHF,TRBJ1-6,TRBV18,-,-
TGTGCCAGCATCAAGGGGGGGGGTCAGCCCCAGCATTTT,CASIKGGGQPQHF,TRBJ1-5,TRBV28,-,-
TGTGCCAGCAGCAAAGATCCGCAAGCGGGACTAGCCTACGAGCAGTACTTC,CASSKDPQAGLAYEQYF,TRBJ2-7,TRBV21-1,-,-
TGCGCCAGCAGCTTGGGGACGGGACAGGGGTTTTACGAGCAGTACTTC,CASSLGTGQGFYEQYF,TRBJ2-7,TRBV5-1,-,TRBD1
TGTGCCATCAGTCAGGGGAGTGGCCATGGCTACACCTTC,CAISQGSGHGYTF,TRBJ1-2,TRBV10-3,-,-
TGTGCCAGCAGGGGGGCGGGGGCTCAGCCCCAGCATTTT,CASRGAGAQPQHF,TRBJ1-5,TRBV6-1,-,-
TGTGCCAGCAGTTACCCACAGGGGCCGCGGACGGTACCCCTCCACTTT,CASSYPQGPRTVPLHF,TRBJ1-6,TRBV6-5,-,TRBD1
TGTGCCAGTCGCCTAGTTACCGGAAACACCATATATTTT,CASRLVTGNTIYF,TRBJ1-3,TRBV19,-,-